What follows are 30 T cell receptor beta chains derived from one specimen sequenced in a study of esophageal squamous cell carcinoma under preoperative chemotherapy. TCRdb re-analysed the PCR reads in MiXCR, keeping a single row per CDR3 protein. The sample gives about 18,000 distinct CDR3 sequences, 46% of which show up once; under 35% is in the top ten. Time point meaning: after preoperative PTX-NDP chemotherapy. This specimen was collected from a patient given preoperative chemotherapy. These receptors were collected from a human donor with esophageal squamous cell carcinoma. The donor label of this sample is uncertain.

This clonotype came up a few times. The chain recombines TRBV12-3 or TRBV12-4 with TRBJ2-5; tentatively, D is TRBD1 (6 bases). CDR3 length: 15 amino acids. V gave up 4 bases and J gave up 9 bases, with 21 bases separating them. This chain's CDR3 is CASSSGTPPRAAQYF. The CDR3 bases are TGTGCCAGCAGTTCCGGGACACCGCCCCGAGCGGCCCAGTACTTC.

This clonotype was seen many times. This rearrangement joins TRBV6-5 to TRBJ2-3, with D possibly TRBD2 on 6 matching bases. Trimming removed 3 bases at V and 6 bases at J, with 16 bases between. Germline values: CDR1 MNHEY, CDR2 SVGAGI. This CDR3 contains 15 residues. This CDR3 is CASSYSPSGRDTQYF. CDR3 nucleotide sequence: TGTGCCAGCAGTTATTCTCCCTCGGGGAGGGATACGCAGTATTTT.

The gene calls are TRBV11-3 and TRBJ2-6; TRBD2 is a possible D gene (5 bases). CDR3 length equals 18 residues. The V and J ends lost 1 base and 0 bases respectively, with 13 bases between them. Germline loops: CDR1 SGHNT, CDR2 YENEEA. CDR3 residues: CASSLVRGTFSGANVLTF. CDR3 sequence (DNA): TGTGCCAGCAGCTTAGTACGGGGTACTTTCTCTGGGGCCAACGTCCTGACTTTC.

The DNA for the CDR3 is TGTGCCAGCAGCTCCGGACAGGTGGGCTCCGAGCAGTACTTC. It translates to CASSSGQVGSEQYF. The chain carries TRBV7-3 and TRBJ2-5; 7 bases align to TRBD1. The J call may be mistaken, given a closer DNA end match to TRBJ2-7. The CDR3 covers 14 residues. CDR1 SGHTA and CDR2 FQGTGA come from the germline V gene.

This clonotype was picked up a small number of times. The CDR3 reads CAISESRGQTQAFF. CDR3 nucleotide sequence: TGTGCCATCAGTGAGTCGAGGGGACAGACCCAAGCTTTCTTT. The chain carries TRBV10-3 and TRBJ1-1, with 7 bases fitting TRBD1. The CDR3 runs 14 residues. CDR1 and CDR2 from the germline V gene are ENHRY and SYGVKD. Trimming removed 0 bases from V and 9 bases from J; junction bases left unmatched: 7.

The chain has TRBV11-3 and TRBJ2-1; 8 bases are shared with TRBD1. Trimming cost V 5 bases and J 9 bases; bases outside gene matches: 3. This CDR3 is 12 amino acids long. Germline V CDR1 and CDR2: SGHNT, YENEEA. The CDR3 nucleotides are TGTGCCAGCAGCGAACAGGGGGGTGAGCAGTTCTTC. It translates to CASSEQGGEQFF.

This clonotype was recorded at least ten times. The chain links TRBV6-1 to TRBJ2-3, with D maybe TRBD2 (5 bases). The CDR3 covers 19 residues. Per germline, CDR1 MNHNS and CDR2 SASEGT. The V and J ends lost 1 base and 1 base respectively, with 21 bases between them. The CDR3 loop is CASSEEGLGRRLGTDTQYF. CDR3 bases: TGTGCCAGCAGTGAAGAGGGTTTAGGGAGACGGTTGGGCACAGATACGCAGTATTTT.

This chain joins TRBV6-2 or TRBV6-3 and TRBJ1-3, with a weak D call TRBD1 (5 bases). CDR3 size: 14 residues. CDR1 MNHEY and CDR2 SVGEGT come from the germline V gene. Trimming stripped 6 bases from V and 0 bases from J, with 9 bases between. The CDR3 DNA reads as TGTGCCAGCAGGAAACAGGTCTCTGGAAACACCATATATTTT. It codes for CASRKQVSGNTIYF.

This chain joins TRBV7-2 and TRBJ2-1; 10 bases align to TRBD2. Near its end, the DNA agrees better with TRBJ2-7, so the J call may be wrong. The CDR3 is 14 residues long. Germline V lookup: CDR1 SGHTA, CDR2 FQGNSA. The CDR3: CASSSSGGAYEQYF. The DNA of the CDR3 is TGTGCCAGCAGCTCTAGCGGGGGAGCCTACGAGCAGTACTTC.

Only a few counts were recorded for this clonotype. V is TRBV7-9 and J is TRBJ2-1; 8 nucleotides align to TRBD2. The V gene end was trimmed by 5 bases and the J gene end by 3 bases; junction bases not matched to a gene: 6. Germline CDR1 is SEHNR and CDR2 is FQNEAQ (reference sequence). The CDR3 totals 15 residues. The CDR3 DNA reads TGTGCCAGCAGCCAGAGCGGGAGAGTCTACAATGAGCAGTTCTTC. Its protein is CASSQSGRVYNEQFF.

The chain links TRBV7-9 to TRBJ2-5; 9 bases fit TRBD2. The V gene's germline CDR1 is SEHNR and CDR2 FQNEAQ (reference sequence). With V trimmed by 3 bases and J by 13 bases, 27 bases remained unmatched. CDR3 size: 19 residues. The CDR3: CASSLAGRLGTSNPYEPYF. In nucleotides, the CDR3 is TGTGCCAGCAGCTTGGCTGGTAGGCTCGGGACTAGCAACCCCTACGAGCCGTACTTC.

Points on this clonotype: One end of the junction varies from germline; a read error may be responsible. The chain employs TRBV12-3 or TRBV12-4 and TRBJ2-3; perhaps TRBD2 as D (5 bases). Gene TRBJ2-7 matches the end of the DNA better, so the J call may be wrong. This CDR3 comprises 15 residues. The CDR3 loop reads CGSGLGERVVDTQYF. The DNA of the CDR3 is TGTGGCAGCGGTCTCGGGGAGCGCGTGGTGGATACGCAGTACTTC.

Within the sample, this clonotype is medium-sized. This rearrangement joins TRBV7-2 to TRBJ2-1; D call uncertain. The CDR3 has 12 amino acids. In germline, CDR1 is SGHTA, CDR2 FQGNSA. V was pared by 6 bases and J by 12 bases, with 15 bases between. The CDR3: CASRDGSNAQFF. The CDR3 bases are TGTGCCAGCAGAGACGGGTCCAACGCGCAGTTCTTC.

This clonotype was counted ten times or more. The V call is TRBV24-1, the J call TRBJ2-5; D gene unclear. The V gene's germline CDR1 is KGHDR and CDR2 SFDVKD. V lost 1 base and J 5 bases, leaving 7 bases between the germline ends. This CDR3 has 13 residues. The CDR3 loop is CATSDFRKETQYF. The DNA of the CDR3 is TGTGCCACCAGTGATTTTCGGAAGGAGACCCAGTACTTC.

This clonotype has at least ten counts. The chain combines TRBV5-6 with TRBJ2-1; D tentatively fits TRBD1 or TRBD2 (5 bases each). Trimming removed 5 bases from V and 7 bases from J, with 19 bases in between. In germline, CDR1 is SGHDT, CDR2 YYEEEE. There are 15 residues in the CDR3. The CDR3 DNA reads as TGTGCCAGCAGTCGGGACCCGAGATCTGGGAATGAGCAGTTCTTC. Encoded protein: CASSRDPRSGNEQFF.

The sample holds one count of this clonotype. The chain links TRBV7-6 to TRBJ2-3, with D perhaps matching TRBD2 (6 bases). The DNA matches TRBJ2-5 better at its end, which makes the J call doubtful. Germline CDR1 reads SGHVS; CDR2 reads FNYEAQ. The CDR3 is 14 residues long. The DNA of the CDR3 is TGTGCCAGCAGCGGAGGGCCTGGCCAGGATACCCAGTACTTC. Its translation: CASSGGPGQDTQYF.

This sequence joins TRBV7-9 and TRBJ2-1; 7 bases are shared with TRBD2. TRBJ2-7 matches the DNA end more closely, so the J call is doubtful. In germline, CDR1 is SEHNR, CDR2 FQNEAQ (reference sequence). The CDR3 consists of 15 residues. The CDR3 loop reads CASSLTSRAYNEQYF. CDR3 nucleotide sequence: TGTGCCAGCAGCCTGACTAGCAGAGCTTACAATGAGCAGTACTTC.

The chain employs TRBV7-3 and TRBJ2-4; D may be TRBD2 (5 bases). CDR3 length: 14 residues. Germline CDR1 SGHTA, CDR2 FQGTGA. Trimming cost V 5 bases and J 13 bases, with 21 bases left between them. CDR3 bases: TGTGCCAGCAGCCGGGCCGGTGAGGGCGCCCCCCAGTACTTC. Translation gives CASSRAGEGAPQYF.

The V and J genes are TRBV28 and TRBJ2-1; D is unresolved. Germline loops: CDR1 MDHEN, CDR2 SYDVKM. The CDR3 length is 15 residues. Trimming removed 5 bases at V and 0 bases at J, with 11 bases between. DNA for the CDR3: TGTGCCAGCAGTCCCACTCGGAGCTCCTACAATGAGCAGTTCTTC. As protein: CASSPTRSSYNEQFF. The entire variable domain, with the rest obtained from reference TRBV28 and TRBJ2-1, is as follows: DVKVTQSSRYLVKRTGEKVFLECVQDMDHENMFWYRQDPGLGLRLIYFSYDVKMKEKGDIPEGYSVSREKKERFSLILESASTNQTSMYLCASSPTRSSYNEQFFGPGTRLTVL.

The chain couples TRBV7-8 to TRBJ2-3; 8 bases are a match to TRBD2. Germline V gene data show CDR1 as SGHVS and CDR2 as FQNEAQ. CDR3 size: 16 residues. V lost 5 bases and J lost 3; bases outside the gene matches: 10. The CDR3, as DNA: TGTGCCAGCAGCAGAAAAGCGGGAGACGGGACAGATACGCAGTATTTT. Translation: CASSRKAGDGTDTQYF.

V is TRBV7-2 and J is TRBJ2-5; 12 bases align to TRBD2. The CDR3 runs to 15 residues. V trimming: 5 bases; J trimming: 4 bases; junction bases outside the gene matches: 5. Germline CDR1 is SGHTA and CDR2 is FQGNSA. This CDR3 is CASSPSGRGSETQYF. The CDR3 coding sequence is TGTGCCAGCAGCCCTAGCGGGAGGGGTTCAGAGACCCAGTACTTC.

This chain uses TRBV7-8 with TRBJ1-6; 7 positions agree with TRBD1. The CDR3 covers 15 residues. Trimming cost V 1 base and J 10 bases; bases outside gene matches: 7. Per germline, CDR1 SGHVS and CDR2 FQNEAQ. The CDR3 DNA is TGTGCCAGCAGCTTAGAACAGGGGAAAGGATCACCCCTCCACTTT. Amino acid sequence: CASSLEQGKGSPLHF.

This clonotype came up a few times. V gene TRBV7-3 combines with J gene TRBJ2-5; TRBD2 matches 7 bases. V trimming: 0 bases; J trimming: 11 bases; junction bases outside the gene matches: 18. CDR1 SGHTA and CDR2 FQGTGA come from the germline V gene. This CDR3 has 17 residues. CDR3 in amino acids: CASSLTSGTFSYNEQYF. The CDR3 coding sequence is TGTGCCAGCAGCTTAACAAGCGGGACCTTCTCCTACAATGAGCAGTACTTC.

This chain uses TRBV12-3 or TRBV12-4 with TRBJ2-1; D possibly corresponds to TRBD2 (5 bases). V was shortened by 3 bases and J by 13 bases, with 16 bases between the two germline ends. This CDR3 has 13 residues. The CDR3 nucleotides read TGTGCCAGCAGTTTTTTAGTTTGGGAGACCCAGTTCTTC. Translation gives CASSFLVWETQFF.

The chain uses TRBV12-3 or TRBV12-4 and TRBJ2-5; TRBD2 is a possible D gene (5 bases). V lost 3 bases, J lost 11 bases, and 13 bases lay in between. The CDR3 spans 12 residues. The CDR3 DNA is TGTGCCAGCAGTTTGGGATCGAGGGAGCAGTACTTC. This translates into CASSLGSREQYF.

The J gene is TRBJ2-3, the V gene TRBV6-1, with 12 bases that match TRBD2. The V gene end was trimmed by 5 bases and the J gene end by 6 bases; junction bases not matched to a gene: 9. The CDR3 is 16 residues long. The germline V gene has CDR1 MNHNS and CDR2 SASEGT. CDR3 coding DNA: TGTGCCAGCAGTCGACCTAGCGGGAGGGGAATGGATACGCAGTATTTT. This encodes CASSRPSGRGMDTQYF.

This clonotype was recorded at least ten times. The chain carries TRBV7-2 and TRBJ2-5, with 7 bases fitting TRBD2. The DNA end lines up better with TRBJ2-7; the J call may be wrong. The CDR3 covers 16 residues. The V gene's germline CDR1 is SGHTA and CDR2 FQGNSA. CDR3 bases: TGTGCCAGCAGCTTAGAGAGCAGCGGGATCAGCTACGAGCAGTACTTC. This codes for CASSLESSGISYEQYF.

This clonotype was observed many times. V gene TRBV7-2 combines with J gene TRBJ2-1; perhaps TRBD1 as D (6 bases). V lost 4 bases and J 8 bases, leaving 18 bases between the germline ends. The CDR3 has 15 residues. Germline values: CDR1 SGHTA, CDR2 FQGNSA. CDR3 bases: TGTGCCAGCAGCTCTCACGCCAACAGGGCCGATGAGCAGTTCTTC. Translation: CASSSHANRADEQFF.

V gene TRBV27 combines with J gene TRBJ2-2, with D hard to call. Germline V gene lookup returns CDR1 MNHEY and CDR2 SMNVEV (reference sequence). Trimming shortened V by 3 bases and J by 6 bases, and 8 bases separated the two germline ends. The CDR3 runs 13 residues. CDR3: CASSFKPPGELFF. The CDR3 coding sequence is TGTGCCAGCAGTTTTAAGCCTCCCGGGGAGCTGTTTTTT.

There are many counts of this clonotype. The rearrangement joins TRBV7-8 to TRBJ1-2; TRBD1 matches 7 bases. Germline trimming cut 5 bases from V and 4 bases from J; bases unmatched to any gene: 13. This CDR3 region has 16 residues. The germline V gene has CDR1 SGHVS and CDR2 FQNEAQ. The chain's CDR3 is CASSRNSGQSIYGYTF. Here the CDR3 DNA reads TGTGCCAGCAGCCGAAACTCGGGACAGAGCATCTATGGCTACACCTTC.